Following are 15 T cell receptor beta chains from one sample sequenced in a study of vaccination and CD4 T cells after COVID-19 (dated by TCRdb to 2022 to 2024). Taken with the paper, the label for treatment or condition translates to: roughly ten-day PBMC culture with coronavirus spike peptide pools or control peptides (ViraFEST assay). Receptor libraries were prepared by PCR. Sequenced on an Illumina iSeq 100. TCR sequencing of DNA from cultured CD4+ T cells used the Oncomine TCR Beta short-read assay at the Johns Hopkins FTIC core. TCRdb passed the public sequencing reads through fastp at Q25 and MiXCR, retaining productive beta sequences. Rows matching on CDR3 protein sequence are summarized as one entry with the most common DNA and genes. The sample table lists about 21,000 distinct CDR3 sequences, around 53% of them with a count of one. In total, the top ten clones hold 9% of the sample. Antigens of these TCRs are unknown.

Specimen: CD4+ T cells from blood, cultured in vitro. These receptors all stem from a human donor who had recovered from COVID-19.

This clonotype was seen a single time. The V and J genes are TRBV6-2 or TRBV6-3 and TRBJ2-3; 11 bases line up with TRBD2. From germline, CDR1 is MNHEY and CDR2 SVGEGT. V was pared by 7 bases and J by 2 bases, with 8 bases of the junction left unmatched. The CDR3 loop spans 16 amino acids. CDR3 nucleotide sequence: TGTGCCAGCACCTCAAGGGGACTAGCGGACACAGATACGCAGTATTTT. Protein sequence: CASTSRGLADTDTQYF.

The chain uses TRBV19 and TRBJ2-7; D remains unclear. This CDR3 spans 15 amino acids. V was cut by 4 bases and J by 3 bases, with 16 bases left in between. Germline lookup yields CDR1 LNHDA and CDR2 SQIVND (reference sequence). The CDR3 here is CASSKTSPSIYEQYF. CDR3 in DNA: TGTGCCAGTAGTAAAACGTCCCCCTCCATCTACGAGCAGTACTTC.

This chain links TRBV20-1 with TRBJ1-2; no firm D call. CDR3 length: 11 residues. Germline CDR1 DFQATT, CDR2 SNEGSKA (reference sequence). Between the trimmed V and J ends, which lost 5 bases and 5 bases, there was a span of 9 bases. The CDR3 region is CSALPEYGYTF. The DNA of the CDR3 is TGCAGTGCTCTGCCAGAATATGGCTACACCTTC.

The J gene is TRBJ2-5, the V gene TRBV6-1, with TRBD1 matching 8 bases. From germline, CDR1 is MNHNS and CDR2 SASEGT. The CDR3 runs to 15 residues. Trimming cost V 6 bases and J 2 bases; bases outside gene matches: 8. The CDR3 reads CASSVDRGEQETQYF. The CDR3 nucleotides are TGTGCCAGCAGCGTAGACAGGGGCGAACAAGAGACCCAGTACTTC.

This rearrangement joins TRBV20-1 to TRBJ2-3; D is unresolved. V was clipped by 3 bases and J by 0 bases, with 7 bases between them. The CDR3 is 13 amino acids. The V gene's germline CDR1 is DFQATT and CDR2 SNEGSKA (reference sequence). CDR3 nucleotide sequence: TGCAGTGCTAGTGACCCTAGCACAGATACGCAGTATTTT. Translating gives CSASDPSTDTQYF.

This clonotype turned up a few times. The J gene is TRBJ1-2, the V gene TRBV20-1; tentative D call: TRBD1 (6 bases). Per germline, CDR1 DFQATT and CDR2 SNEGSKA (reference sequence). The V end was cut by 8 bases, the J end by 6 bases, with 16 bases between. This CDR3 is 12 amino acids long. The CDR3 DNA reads TGCAGTTTGAAACAGGGAAGGGATGGCTACACCTTC. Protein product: CSLKQGRDGYTF.

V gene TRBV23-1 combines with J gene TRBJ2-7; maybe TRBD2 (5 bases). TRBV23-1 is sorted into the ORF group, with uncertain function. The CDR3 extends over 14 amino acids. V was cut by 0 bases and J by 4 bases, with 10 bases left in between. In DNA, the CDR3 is TGCGCCAGCAGTCAATCGGACCGGAGGTACGAGCAGTACTTC. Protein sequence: CASSQSDRRYEQYF.

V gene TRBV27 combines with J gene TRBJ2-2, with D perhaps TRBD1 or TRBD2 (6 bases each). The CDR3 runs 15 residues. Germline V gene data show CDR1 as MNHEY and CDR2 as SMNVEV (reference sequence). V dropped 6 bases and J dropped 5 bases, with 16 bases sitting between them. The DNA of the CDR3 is TGTGCCAGCAGACGACAGGAGGGGGTAACCGGGGAGCTGTTTTTT. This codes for CASRRQEGVTGELFF.

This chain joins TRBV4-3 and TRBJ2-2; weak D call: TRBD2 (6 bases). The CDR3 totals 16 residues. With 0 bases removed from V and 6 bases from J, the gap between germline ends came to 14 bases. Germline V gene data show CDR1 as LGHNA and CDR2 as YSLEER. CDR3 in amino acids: CASSQDGGIGSGELFF. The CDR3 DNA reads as TGCGCCAGCAGCCAAGATGGGGGGATCGGTTCCGGGGAGCTGTTTTTT.

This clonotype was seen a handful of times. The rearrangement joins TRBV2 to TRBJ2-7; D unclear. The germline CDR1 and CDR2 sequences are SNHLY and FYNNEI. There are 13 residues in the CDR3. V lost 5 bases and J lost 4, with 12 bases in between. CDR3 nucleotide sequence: TGTGCCAGCAGTCCGGGCAATAGATACGAGCAGTACTTC. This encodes CASSPGNRYEQYF.

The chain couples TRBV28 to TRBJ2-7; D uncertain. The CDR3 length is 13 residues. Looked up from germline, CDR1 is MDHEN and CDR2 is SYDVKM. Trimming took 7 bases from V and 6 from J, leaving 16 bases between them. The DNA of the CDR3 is TGTGCCAGCACCCTCACTGTGGTGTCCGAGCAGTACTTC. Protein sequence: CASTLTVVSEQYF.

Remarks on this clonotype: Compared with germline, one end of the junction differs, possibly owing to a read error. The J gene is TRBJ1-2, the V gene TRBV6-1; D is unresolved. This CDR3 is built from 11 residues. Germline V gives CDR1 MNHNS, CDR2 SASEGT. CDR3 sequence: CASSGRTIHAF. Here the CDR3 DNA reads TGTGCCAGCAGTGGGAGAACGATCCACGCCTTC.

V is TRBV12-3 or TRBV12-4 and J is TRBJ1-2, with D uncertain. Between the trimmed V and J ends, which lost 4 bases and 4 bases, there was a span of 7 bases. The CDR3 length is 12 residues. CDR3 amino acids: CASSYRGYGYTF. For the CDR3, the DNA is TGTGCCAGCAGTTACCGAGGCTATGGCTACACCTTC.

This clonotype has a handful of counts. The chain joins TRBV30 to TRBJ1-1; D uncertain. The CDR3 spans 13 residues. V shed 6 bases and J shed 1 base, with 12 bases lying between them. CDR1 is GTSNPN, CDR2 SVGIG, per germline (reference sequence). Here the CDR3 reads CACPRQPNTEAFF. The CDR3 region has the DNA TGTGCCTGCCCTAGGCAACCGAACACTGAAGCTTTCTTT. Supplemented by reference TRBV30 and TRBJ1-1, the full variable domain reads SQTIHQWPATLVQPVGSPLSLECTVEGTSNPNLYWYRQAAGRGLQLLFYSVGIGQISSEVPQNLSASRPQDRQFILSSKKLLLSDSGFYLCACPRQPNTEAFFGQGTRLTVV.

CDR3 in amino acids: CASSSARQGASYGYTF. Here the CDR3 DNA reads TGTGCCAGCAGTTCGGCTCGACAGGGCGCTTCTTATGGCTACACCTTC. The chain combines TRBV27 with TRBJ1-2, with 7 bases that match TRBD1. Germline assignment: CDR1 MNHEY and CDR2 SMNVEV (reference sequence). After removal of 4 bases from V and 5 bases from J, the junction contained 13 bases not matched to a gene. The CDR3 sequence is 16 residues long.